This T cell receptor (beta chain) was sequenced in a study of T cell changes during pregnancy in multiple sclerosis. The CDR3 consists of 18 residues. J lost 2 bases, V lost 1 base, and 9 bases had no gene match. Per the germline V gene, CDR1 is SGHTA and CDR2 is FQGNSA. TCRdb's copy holds only in-frame clones and misses some; the assay was immunoSEQ multiplex PCR. Of some 71,000 clones in the sample, approximately 90% were seen once. The V gene is TRBV7-2, the J gene TRBJ2-3; 10 bases map to TRBD2. This TCR was sampled from a female donor with multiple sclerosis, enrolled in a pregnancy study. This sample comprised peripheral blood, obtained in the third trimester of pregnancy. The CDR3 bases are TGTGCCAGCAGCTTAGGGGAATTGACTAGCGGGTACACAGATACGCAGTATTTT. This gives the protein CASSLGELTSGYTDTQYF.